Each of the 8 T cell receptor beta chains below was sequenced from the same sample in a study of OX40 agonist ivuxolimab in advanced cancers. Library construction relied on the immunoSEQ multiplex PCR assay. This is the immuneACCESS table as TCRdb keeps it, with only in-frame sequences that have V and J called. A part of the clones is gone; compared with another copy, unresolved V genes explain less than half, and the rest is unexplained. Here the sample has under 80,000 clones; about 93% occur a single time. Less than 8% of the sample comes from the top ten. The sequencing used CD4+ or CD8+ T cells sorted from blood, collected in a trial of the OX40 agonist ivuxolimab. These receptors all stem from an adult with an advanced solid tumor such as melanoma, head and neck, liver or kidney cancer.

The chain links TRBV18 to TRBJ1-4; 7 bases agree with TRBD1. The CDR3 extends over 16 amino acids. Losses at the gene ends were 2 bases for V and 0 bases for J; bases not matched to a gene: 3. Germline CDR1 is KGHSH and CDR2 is LQKENI. For the CDR3, the DNA is TGTGCCAGCTCACCAGAAGGGGGCTCAACTAATGAAAAACTGTTTTTT. It encodes CASSPEGGSTNEKLFF.

The chain is built from TRBV9 and TRBJ1-3, with 8 positions matching TRBD1. V trimming: 0 bases; J trimming: 2 bases; junction bases outside the gene matches: 1. CDR3 length: 15 amino acids. The germline V gene encodes CDR1 SGDLS and CDR2 YYNGEE. CDR3 region: CASSVGTGTGNTIYF. CDR3 nucleotides: TGTGCCAGCAGCGTAGGGACAGGGACTGGAAACACCATATATTTT.

The chain links TRBV11-2 to TRBJ2-3; no clear D. The ends were cut back, 6 bases at V and 4 bases at J, with 20 bases in the middle. The CDR3 is 16 residues long. CDR1 and CDR2 from the germline V gene are SGHAT and FQNNGV. As DNA, the CDR3 is TGTGCCAGCAGTTACCCCAGACGGTACAAGGCAGATACGCAGTATTTT. Protein product: CASSYPRRYKADTQYF. The whole variable domain, remainder taken from reference TRBV11-2 and TRBJ2-3, is EAGVAQSPRYKIIEKRQSVAFWCNPISGHATLYWYQQILGQGPKLLIQFQNNGVVDDSQLPKDRFSAERLKGVDSTLKIQPAKLEDSAVYLCASSYPRRYKADTQYFGPGTRLTVL.

The rearrangement uses TRBV6-1 and TRBJ1-1; D uncertain. Deletions cut 6 bases from V and 3 bases from J, with 11 bases between. The V gene's germline CDR1 is MNHNS and CDR2 SASEGT. This CDR3 is built from 13 residues. CDR3 coding DNA: TGTGCCAGCAGCATAGGGTGGGACACTGAAGCTTTCTTT. This codes for CASSIGWDTEAFF.

The chain carries TRBV2 and TRBJ1-6, with unresolved D. The germline V gene encodes CDR1 SNHLY and CDR2 FYNNEI. The germline V and J ends were trimmed by 1 base and 5 bases, with 9 bases remaining between them. This CDR3 is built from 15 residues. The DNA for the CDR3 is TGTGCCAGCAGTGAAGAGGGTGGGGATAATTCACCCCTCCACTTT. Translation gives CASSEEGGDNSPLHF.

The genes are TRBV30 and TRBJ1-1, with TRBD1 as a possible D gene (5 bases). Germline V CDR1 and CDR2: GTSNPN, SVGIG (reference sequence). Deletions cut 8 bases from V and 0 bases from J, with 16 bases between. CDR3 size: 14 residues. CDR3 in DNA: TGTGCCCAGTCGGGGTGGGGGGTGAACACTGAAGCTTTCTTT. Translation: CAQSGWGVNTEAFF.

This clone was picked up a small number of times. V gene TRBV27 combines with J gene TRBJ2-3; tentatively, D is TRBD1 (6 bases). Trimming took 3 bases from V and 4 from J, leaving 14 bases between them. The CDR3 contains 15 residues. Germline CDR1 reads MNHEY; CDR2 reads SMNVEV (reference sequence). The CDR3 sequence: CASSFSTGSSDTQYF. The CDR3 nucleotides are TGTGCCAGCAGTTTCTCAACAGGGAGTTCAGATACGCAGTATTTT.

The chain has TRBV27 and TRBJ2-1, with D perhaps matching TRBD2 (6 bases). Germline V gene data show CDR1 as MNHEY and CDR2 as SMNVEV (reference sequence). V was shortened by 7 bases and J by 8 bases, with 12 bases between the two germline ends. The CDR3 runs 12 residues. The CDR3 nucleotides are TGTGCCAGCACCGACGGGAGTCATGAGCAGTTCTTC. Protein product: CASTDGSHEQFF.